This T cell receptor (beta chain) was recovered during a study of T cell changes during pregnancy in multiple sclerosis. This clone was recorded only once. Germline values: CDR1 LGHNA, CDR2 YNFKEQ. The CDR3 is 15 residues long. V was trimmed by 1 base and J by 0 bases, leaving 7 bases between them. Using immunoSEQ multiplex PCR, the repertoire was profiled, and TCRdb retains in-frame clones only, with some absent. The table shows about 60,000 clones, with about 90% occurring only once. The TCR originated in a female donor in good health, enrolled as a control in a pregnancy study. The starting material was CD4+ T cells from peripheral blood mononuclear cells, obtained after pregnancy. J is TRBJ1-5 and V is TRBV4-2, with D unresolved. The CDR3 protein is CASSQGYSSNQPQHF. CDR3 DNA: TGTGCCAGCAGCCAAGGGTACAGTAGCAATCAGCCCCAGCATTTT.